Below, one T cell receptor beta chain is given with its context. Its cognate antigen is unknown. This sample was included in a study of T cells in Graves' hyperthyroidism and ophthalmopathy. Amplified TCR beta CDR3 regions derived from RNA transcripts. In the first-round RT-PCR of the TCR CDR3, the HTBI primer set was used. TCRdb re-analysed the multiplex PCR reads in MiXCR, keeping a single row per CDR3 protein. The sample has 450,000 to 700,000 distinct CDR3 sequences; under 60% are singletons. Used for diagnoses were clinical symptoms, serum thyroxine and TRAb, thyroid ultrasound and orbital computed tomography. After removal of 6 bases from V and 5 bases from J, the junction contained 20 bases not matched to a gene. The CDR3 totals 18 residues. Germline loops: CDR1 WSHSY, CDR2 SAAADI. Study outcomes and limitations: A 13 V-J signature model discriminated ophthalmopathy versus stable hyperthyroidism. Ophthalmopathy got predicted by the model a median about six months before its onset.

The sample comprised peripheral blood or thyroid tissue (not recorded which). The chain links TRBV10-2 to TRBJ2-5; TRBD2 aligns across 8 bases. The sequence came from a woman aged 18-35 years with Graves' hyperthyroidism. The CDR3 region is CASSEPGLAGREYETQYF. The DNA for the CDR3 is TGCGCCAGCAGCGAGCCAGGGCTAGCGGGCAGGGAGTATGAGACCCAGTACTTC.